Following are 12 T cell receptor beta chains from one sample sequenced in a study of early T cells in non-severe SARS-CoV-2 infection. From the 5' RACE reads, TCRdb called clonotypes with MiXCR, one entry per CDR3 protein. Counted here are tens of thousands of distinct CDR3 sequences, around 11% occurring once; the ten biggest clones make up approximately 12%. The sample consisted of whole blood, taken at baseline. These receptors all stem from an adult who was a healthcare worker with PCR-confirmed SARS-CoV-2 infection or an uninfected control (not recorded which).

This clonotype showed up many times. Here the CDR3 reads CASSLADLEGEQFF. In DNA form, the CDR3 reads TGTGCCAGCAGCTTGGCGGATCTGGAGGGTGAGCAGTTCTTC. V is TRBV5-4 and J is TRBJ2-1; D is perhaps TRBD2 (6 bases). Germline V gives CDR1 SGHNT, CDR2 YYREEE (reference sequence). This CDR3 contains 14 residues. Trimming removed 0 bases from V and 9 bases from J, with 13 bases in between.

In this sample, this clonotype turned up a few times. The chain links TRBV6-2 or TRBV6-3 to TRBJ1-5; 7 bases line up with TRBD1. V lost 0 bases to trimming and J lost 4 bases; unmatched junction nucleotides: 24. Germline V CDR1 and CDR2: MNHEY, SVGEGT. CDR3 size: 22 residues. CDR3 sequence: CASSYSFFSGQQSRGANQPQHF. The CDR3 nucleotides read TGTGCCAGCAGTTACTCGTTTTTTTCGGGACAGCAATCACGGGGGGCGAATCAGCCCCAGCATTTT.

The V and J genes are TRBV7-2 and TRBJ1-6; D gene uncertain. Per germline, CDR1 SGHTA and CDR2 FQGNSA. The CDR3 runs 14 residues. Trimming shortened V by 5 bases and J by 8 bases, and 13 bases separated the two germline ends. The CDR3 DNA follows: TGTGCCAGCAGCACCGACTTCGGCTATTCACCCCTCCACTTT. Its translation is CASSTDFGYSPLHF.

This clonotype was found a few times. The chain carries TRBV7-2 and TRBJ2-7, with a possible D match to TRBD1 (6 bases). CDR1 is SGHTA and CDR2 is FQGNSA in the germline V gene. This CDR3 spans 14 amino acids. V dropped 3 bases and J dropped 4 bases, with 13 bases sitting between them. CDR3 residues: CASSFELGTYEQYF. CDR3 sequence (DNA): TGTGCCAGCAGCTTCGAGCTTGGGACATACGAGCAGTACTTC.

The chain is built from TRBV28 and TRBJ1-2; 9 bases fit TRBD1. CDR1 is MDHEN, CDR2 SYDVKM, per germline. There are 15 residues in the CDR3. The V gene end was trimmed by 5 bases and the J gene end by 1 base; junction bases not matched to a gene: 5. The CDR3 bases are TGTGCCAGCAGTGGTGGGACAGGGAGTAACTATGGCTACACCTTC. Translated, it gives CASSGGTGSNYGYTF.

This clonotype was recorded a few times. The chain combines TRBV7-6 with TRBJ1-1; perhaps TRBD1 as D (6 bases). The V end was cut by 6 bases, the J end by 4 bases, with 15 bases between. Germline CDR1 reads SGHVS; CDR2 reads FNYEAQ. CDR3 length: 14 amino acids. The CDR3 nucleotides are TGTGCCAGCAGTCCTCAAGGGGGGGGCACTGAAGCTTTCTTT. Translating gives CASSPQGGGTEAFF.

V and J are TRBV25-1 and TRBJ1-2, with TRBD1 matching 8 bases. Germline trimming cut 7 bases from V and 3 bases from J; bases unmatched to any gene: 4. Looked up from germline, CDR1 is MGHDK and CDR2 is SYGVNS. The CDR3 spans 13 residues. In DNA form, the CDR3 reads TGTGCCAGCAATTCACAGGGGGACTATGGCTACACCTTC. It specifies CASNSQGDYGYTF.

This clonotype was detected ten times or more. V is TRBV12-3 or TRBV12-4 and J is TRBJ2-5; D possibly corresponds to TRBD2 (5 bases). Trimming pared 8 bases from V and 2 bases from J, leaving 15 bases between. The CDR3 totals 14 residues. CDR3 residues: CASAPGWGQETQYF. The CDR3 DNA reads TGTGCCAGCGCCCCGGGGTGGGGACAAGAGACCCAGTACTTC.

This clonotype was found many times. The rearrangement links TRBV28 to TRBJ2-7, with TRBD1 as a possible D gene (5 bases). CDR3 length: 15 amino acids. Per germline, CDR1 MDHEN and CDR2 SYDVKM. Deletions cut 6 bases from V and 3 bases from J, with 18 bases between. CDR3 loop: CASSPGQSELYEQYF. For the CDR3, the DNA is TGTGCCAGCAGCCCCGGACAAAGTGAGCTCTACGAGCAGTACTTC. The full variable domain, in which reference TRBV28 and TRBJ2-7 provide the parts outside the CDR3, is DVKVTQSSRYLVKRTGEKVFLECVQDMDHENMFWYRQDPGLGLRLIYFSYDVKMKEKGDIPEGYSVSREKKERFSLILESASTNQTSMYLCASSPGQSELYEQYFGPGTRLTVT.

The rearrangement joins TRBV14 to TRBJ1-1, with D maybe TRBD1 (5 bases). The germline V gene has CDR1 SGHDN and CDR2 FVKESK. The CDR3 sequence is 14 residues long. Between the trimmed V and J ends, which lost 4 bases and 3 bases, there was a span of 12 bases. The CDR3 DNA is TGTGCCAGCAGCCTGGGACGTATGGACACTGAAGCTTTCTTT. Amino acid sequence: CASSLGRMDTEAFF.

This clonotype was counted only a few times. V and J are TRBV6-2 or TRBV6-3 and TRBJ2-5; D is undetermined. Per the germline V gene, CDR1 is MNHEY and CDR2 is SVGEGT. The CDR3 length is 15 residues. The V and J ends lost 6 bases and 0 bases respectively, with 14 bases between them. This CDR3 is CASSPGQLYQETQYF. For the CDR3, the DNA is TGTGCCAGCAGCCCCGGGCAGCTGTACCAAGAGACCCAGTACTTC.

This clonotype has a handful of counts. The chain is built from TRBV28 and TRBJ2-7; 7 bases match TRBD1. Germline CDR1 and CDR2: MDHEN and SYDVKM. V lost 3 bases to trimming and J lost 5 bases; unmatched junction nucleotides: 7. The length of the CDR3 is 14 residues. The CDR3 nucleotides read TGTGCCAGCAGTTTGACAGGGTCTGTCCACGAGCAGTACTTC. It is translated as CASSLTGSVHEQYF.